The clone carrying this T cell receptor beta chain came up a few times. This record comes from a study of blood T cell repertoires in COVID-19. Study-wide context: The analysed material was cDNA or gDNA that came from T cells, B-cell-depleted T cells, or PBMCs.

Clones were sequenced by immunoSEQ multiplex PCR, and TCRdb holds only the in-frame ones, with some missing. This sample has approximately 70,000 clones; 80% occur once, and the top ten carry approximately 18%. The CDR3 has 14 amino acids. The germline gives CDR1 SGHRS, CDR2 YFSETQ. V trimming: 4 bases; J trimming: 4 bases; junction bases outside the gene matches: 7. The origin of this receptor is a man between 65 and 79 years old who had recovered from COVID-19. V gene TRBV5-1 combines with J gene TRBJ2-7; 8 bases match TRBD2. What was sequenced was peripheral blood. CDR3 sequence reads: CASSPGLVSYEQYF. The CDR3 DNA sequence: TGCGCCAGCAGCCCGGGACTAGTCAGTTACGAGCAGTACTTC. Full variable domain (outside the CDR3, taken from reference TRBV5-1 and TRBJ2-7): KAGVTQTPRYLIKTRGQQVTLSCSPISGHRSVSWYQQTPGQGLQFLFEYFSETQRNKGNFPGRFSGRQFSNSRSEMNVSTLELGDSALYLCASSPGLVSYEQYFGPGTRLTVT.